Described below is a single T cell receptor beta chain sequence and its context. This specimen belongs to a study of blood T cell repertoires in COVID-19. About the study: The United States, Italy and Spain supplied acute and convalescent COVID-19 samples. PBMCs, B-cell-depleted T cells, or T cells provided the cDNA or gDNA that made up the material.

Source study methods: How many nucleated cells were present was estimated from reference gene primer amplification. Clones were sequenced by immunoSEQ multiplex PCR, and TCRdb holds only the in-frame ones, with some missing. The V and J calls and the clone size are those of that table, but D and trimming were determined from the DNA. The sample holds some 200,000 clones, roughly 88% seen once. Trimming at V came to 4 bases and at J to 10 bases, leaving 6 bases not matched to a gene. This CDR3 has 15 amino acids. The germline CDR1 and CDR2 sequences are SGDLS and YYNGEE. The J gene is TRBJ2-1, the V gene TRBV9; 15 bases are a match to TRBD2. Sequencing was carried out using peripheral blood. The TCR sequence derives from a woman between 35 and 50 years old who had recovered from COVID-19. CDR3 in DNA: TGTGCCAGCAGCAACGGACTAGCGGGGGGGTCGGAGCAGTTCTTC. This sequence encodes CASSNGLAGGSEQFF. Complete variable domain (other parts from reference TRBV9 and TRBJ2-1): DSGVTQTPKHLITATGQRVTLRCSPRSGDLSVYWYQQSLDQGLQFLIQYYNGEERAKGNILERFSAQQFPDLHSELNLSSLELGDSALYFCASSNGLAGGSEQFFGPGTRLTVL.